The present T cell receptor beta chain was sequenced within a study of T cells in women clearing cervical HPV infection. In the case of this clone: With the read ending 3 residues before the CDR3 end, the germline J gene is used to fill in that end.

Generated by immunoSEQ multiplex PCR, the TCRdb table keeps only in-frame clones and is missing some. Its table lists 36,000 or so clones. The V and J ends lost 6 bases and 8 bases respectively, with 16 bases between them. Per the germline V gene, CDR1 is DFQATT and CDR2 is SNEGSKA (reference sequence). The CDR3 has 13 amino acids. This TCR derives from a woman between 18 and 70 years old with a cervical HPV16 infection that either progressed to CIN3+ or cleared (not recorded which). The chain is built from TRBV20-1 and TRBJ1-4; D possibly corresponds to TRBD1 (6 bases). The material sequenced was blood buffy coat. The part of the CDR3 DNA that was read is TGCAGTGCCAAACAGGGAAGTGGGGAAAAA. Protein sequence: CSAKQGSGEK. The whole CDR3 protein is CSAKQGSGEKLFF.